Listed below are T cell receptor beta chains from one sample, sequenced in a study of control samples from healthy donors and cancer patients. Measured with immunoSEQ multiplex PCR; TCRdb has only the in-frame clones, and not every one. Among about 85,000 clones listed, roughly 86% were seen once. Sequenced: blood. These receptor sequences come from a man aged 50 to 59 in good health. CDR3s include the opening cysteine and the closing phenylalanine or tryptophan. Each record gives: J gene, D gene, clone size, V gene, CDR3 DNA, CDR3 protein. The D gene is left open where the match is weak. Rows give clone size only sometimes, using once, few, many, or a class for an expanded clone.

TRBJ2-3 | . | . | TRBV27 | TGTGCCAGCATGGGGGAGGGGGGGGTGGCGGATACGCAGTATTTT | CASMGEGGVADTQYF
TRBJ1-3 | . | . | TRBV12-3/TRBV12-4 | TGTGCCAGCAGTTCTGGCTGGAACACCATATATTTT | CASSSGWNTIYF
TRBJ2-7 | . | . | TRBV19 | TGTGCCAGTAGTGCTGCCTACGAGCAGTACTTC | CASSAAYEQYF
TRBJ1-1 | . | . | TRBV19 | TGTGCCAGTAGTCCCCGTAGGGGGGTCAGCAAGGCCTTCGAAGCTTTCTTT | CASSPRRGVSKAFEAFF
TRBJ2-7 | TRBD2 | few | TRBV27 | TGTGCCACCAAGGTAGCGGGGGCCTACGAGCAGTACTTC | CATKVAGAYEQYF
TRBJ1-2 | . | . | TRBV18 | TGTGCCAGCTCACCACCGACAGGACAACCGGGCTACACCTTC | CASSPPTGQPGYTF
TRBJ1-1 | . | . | TRBV12-3/TRBV12-4 | TGTGCCAGCACCCCTTCCGGGGGTGAAGCTTTCTTT | CASTPSGGEAFF
TRBJ2-7 | TRBD1 | once | TRBV7-8 | TGTGCCAGCAGCTTACAGGGGGCGCTTGGATTCGAGCAGTACTTC | CASSLQGALGFEQYF
TRBJ2-1 | . | . | TRBV9 | TGTGCCAGCAGCGTTGGGCAGAGCAATGAGCAGTTCTTC | CASSVGQSNEQFF
TRBJ2-1 | . | once | TRBV4-2 | TGTGCCAGCAGCCAAGAATGGCAGGGCTCCTACAATGAGCAGTTCTTC | CASSQEWQGSYNEQFF
TRBJ2-5 | TRBD2 | few | TRBV4-2 | TGTGCCAGCAGCCAAGACAGTCTAGCGGAAAAAGAGACCCAGTACTTC | CASSQDSLAEKETQYF
TRBJ2-3 | TRBD2 | . | TRBV19 | TGTGCCAGTAGTAATAGCGGGGGGGCAGATACGCAGTATTTT | CASSNSGGADTQYF
TRBJ1-5 | . | . | TRBV11-2 | TGTGCCAGCAGCTTAGAGGGTCTGAAGAATCAGCCCCAGCATTTT | CASSLEGLKNQPQHF
TRBJ2-3 | . | . | TRBV10-3 | TGTGCCATCAGTGAGAGTACGGGTTCTAGGGGGGATACGCAGTATTTT | CAISESTGSRGDTQYF
TRBJ2-7 | . | . | TRBV7-6 | TGTGCCAGCAGCTTAGGGGGACCCCCCTACGAGCAGTACTTC | CASSLGGPPYEQYF
TRBJ2-2 | . | . | TRBV9 | TGTGCCAGCAGCTCCAGGGGAACCGGGGAGCTGTTTTTT | CASSSRGTGELFF
TRBJ2-7 | . | . | TRBV27 | TGTGCCAGCAGTTTATCGAATTTTCCGGGTCCCGCCTCCTACGAGCAGTACTTC | CASSLSNFPGPASYEQYF
TRBJ1-3 | . | . | TRBV19 | TGTGCCAGTAGTATAGAAGCCTTAAACGGAAACACCATATATTTT | CASSIEALNGNTIYF
TRBJ1-1 | . | . | TRBV10-2 | TGCGCCAGCAGCGGCGGTACTGAAGCTTTCTTT | CASSGGTEAFF
TRBJ1-1 | . | . | TRBV3-1/TRBV3-2 | TGTGCCAGCAGCCGTCTCAGAGAGGGAAGAACTGAAGCTTTCTTT | CASSRLREGRTEAFF
TRBJ2-2 | . | . | TRBV6-4 | TGTGCCAGCAGTGACTCGTACACCGGGGAGCTGTTTTTT | CASSDSYTGELFF
TRBJ1-2 | TRBD1 | . | TRBV15 | TGTGCCACCAGCAGAGAAATATCTACAGGGGATGGCTACACCTTC | CATSREISTGDGYTF
TRBJ1-1 | . | . | TRBV14 | TGTGCCAGCAGACGGGGGAGGAGCACTGAAGCTTTCTTT | CASRRGRSTEAFF
TRBJ2-7 | . | . | TRBV6-1 | TGTGCCAGCAGTGAAGGGTCAGGGGTATCCTACGAGCAGTACTTC | CASSEGSGVSYEQYF
TRBJ1-6 | TRBD1 | . | TRBV5-5 | TGTGCCAGCAGCTTGGCCACGGACAGGGGGTCACCCCTCCACTTT | CASSLATDRGSPLHF
TRBJ2-1 | . | . | TRBV20-1 | TGCAGTGCTTGGGACCACCCAGAGCAGTTCTTC | CSAWDHPEQFF
TRBJ2-5 | TRBD2 | . | TRBV12-5 | TGTGCTAGTGACTGGGGGGGGATTCAAGAGACCCAGTACTTC | CASDWGGIQETQYF
TRBJ1-6 | TRBD1 | . | TRBV30 | TGTGCCTGGAGTGTTTGGGGGGACAGTTCCTATTCACCCCTCCACTTT | CAWSVWGDSSYSPLHF
TRBJ2-1 | . | . | TRBV19 | TGTGCCAGTAGTATAGCAAGCGGATCCTACAATGAGCAGTTCTTC | CASSIASGSYNEQFF
TRBJ2-1 | . | . | TRBV18 | TGTGCCAGCTCGTCCCCAGGCGGTGAGCAGTTCTTC | CASSSPGGEQFF
TRBJ2-7 | . | . | TRBV11-3 | TGTGCCAGCAGCTCCGCAGGGGAAAAGAGGTACGAGCAGTACTTC | CASSSAGEKRYEQYF
TRBJ1-4 | . | once | TRBV5-1 | TGCGCCAGCAGATTCAGCGCAACTAATGAAAAACTGTTTTTT | CASRFSATNEKLFF
TRBJ1-1 | TRBD1 | . | TRBV5-1 | TGCGCCAGCAGCGTCGGACAGGGGGCTGTAAGTAATCGGGAAGCTTTCTTT | CASSVGQGAVSNREAFF
TRBJ1-6 | . | . | TRBV21-1 | TGTGCCAGCAGCAAGACACGGCCACCCCTCCACTTT | CASSKTRPPLHF
TRBJ1-1 | . | . | TRBV12-3/TRBV12-4 | TGTGCCAGCAGCTCACCACGGAACACTGAAGCTTTCTTT | CASSSPRNTEAFF
TRBJ2-1 | TRBD2 | . | TRBV19 | TGTGCCAGTAGTCCTCGACTAGCGGGGGGGAAGAATGAGCAGTTCTTC | CASSPRLAGGKNEQFF
TRBJ2-7 | . | . | TRBV19 | TGTGCCAGTAGTATTAGGGCAGGAGACTACGAGCAGTACTTC | CASSIRAGDYEQYF
TRBJ2-7 | . | . | TRBV2 | TGTGCCAGCAGGACGACAGTGATAGAGATCTCCTACGAGCAGTACTTC | CASRTTVIEISYEQYF
TRBJ2-7 | . | . | TRBV5-1 | TGCGCCAGCAGCTGGGAGACTGAGACCTACGAGCAGTACTTC | CASSWETETYEQYF
TRBJ1-2 | TRBD1 | . | TRBV7-9 | TGTGCCAGCAGCACCTCAGGGGGCAGTAATACGGGCGGCTACACCTTC | CASSTSGGSNTGGYTF